This T cell receptor beta chain was obtained from a study of cytomegalovirus exposure and HLA in healthy donors (dated 2017 in TCRdb). Looking at the study overall: An earlier analysis of approximately 640 of the donors reported approximately 300 Gb of sequence data and some 100 million unique TCR beta sequences from about 179 million T cells. An early release that covered about 640 HLA-typed donors contained around 300 gigabases of sequencing data and tens of millions of unique TCR sequences. Among the approximately 430 genotyped donors, around 81% belonged to the genetic ancestry cluster associated with self-reported Caucasian donors. The study was designed to test whether signatures of past pathogen exposure could be identified by cataloging public T cell receptors. The study used immunosequencing to profile the T cell repertoires of 666 subjects and linked those repertoires to cytomegalovirus serostatus. Along with the approximately 620-subject first cohort, a separate validation cohort of over a hundred different subjects was used. To predict cytomegalovirus infection status, the study combined high-throughput TCR immunosequencing, statistical association of individual TCRs with disease status, and machine learning. A later analysis re-analyzed previously published TCR beta repertoires from 650 to 800 donors and added high-resolution HLA genotyping to study TCR occurrence patterns. In the later analysis, no new phenotypic data were used to find candidate immune exposures; instead, reliance was placed on TCR beta sequences and their occurrence across donors. In an earlier analysis of 587 of the donors, high-throughput TCR beta sequencing was used to judge whether each TCR beta V gene segment behaved as functional or pseudogenic. Donor age, sex, ethnicity and CMV serostatus were collected together with the repertoire data. In a later genetic analysis, genome-wide SNP genotypes for about 55% of the 666 donors were used, and that subset was treated as a discovery cohort. Every repertoire in the discovery cohort had been generated on one and the same sequencing platform. HLA typing included class I and class II loci at four-digit resolution. Typing coverage varied by locus: roughly 620-640 donors for A, B, C, DRB1 and DQB1; some 520 for DQA1; around 570 for DPA1; around 450 for DPB1. Roughly 5 DR-DQ haplotypes were handled as single units for association and clustering, since linkage in the cohort was strong. Across approximately 400 genotyped donors of the cohort, an average of roughly 230,000 unique TCR beta nucleotide sequences per donor were sequenced, and about a sixth of those sequences were non-productive. The study at large found these results: The sequencing pipeline was judged likely to have produced a cluster of highly shared sequence variants as a technical artifact. When HLA alleles, especially DR and DQ, strongly co-occurred, attributing TCR associations to individual alleles was difficult. Because HLA typing was missing for some donors at each locus, association tests included only the typed subset. Most TCR sequences were observed very rarely across donors, whereas some public TCRs were present in many individuals. In a later analysis, the rate of TCR association differed among HLA loci, with DRB1 alleles having the most associated TCRs and HLA-C alleles having the fewest. Three of the identified cytomegalovirus-associated TCR beta chains were confirmed in vitro to be specific for cytomegalovirus antigens. Roughly uniform sequencing depth across donors was assumed in presence/absence analyses, although this assumption may not hold. In an earlier analysis of several hundred of the donors, most TCR beta V segments were observed in productive rearrangements about 87% or about 30% of the time, broadly matching IMGT annotations. The cohort was sequenced for TCR beta chains only, and without alpha or paired-chain data the features that could be detected were limited. Linkage disequilibrium might explain the correlated functional status among segregating V segments, but an unknown experimental factor could not be excluded. In both the original and validation cohorts, the classifier was reported to diagnose cytomegalovirus status with high specificity and sensitivity. In a later analysis, HLA-associated TCR beta chains showed more clonal expansion and lower generation probabilities than non-associated chains that were equally common. In a later genetic analysis, fewer N-insertions in productive TCRs were reported among donors in an Asian-associated ancestry cluster than the roughly 700-donor mean. A further reported finding was that TCR beta sequences accurately predicted the HLA-A and HLA-B alleles for most subjects in the first cohort. A later analysis reported that several top co-occurrence clusters appeared linked to parvovirus B19, influenza, CMV and Epstein-Barr virus. Some IMGT-functional V segments, including TRBV6-2 and TRBV6-3, could not be told apart with the 87-base-pair reads, so those segments were excluded. A later genetic analysis associated a missense DCLRE1C variant with V-gene and J-gene trimming of TCR beta chains, and an independent cohort replicated the association. According to the authors, the approach could potentially be generalized to other disease states and immunological phenotypes. Because counts were too low, around 17 rarely observed V segments, including chromosome 9 orphons, were left out of the earlier analysis of several hundred of the donors. A later analysis found that most CMV-associated TCR beta chains appeared HLA-restricted, with HLA associations seemingly driven largely by CMV exposure. For the cohort, immune exposure information was limited to CMV serostatus. A later analysis associated about 17,000 TCR beta sequences with specific HLA alleles at a false discovery rate of 0.05. In the study, about 150 TCR beta chains were listed as associated with cytomegalovirus.

The germline V gene (reference sequence) yields LNHDA for CDR1 and SQIVND for CDR2. V and J are truncated by 5 bases and 2 bases respectively, leaving an intervening sequence of 12 bases. Taken from cysteine to phenylalanine, the CDR3 has 14 residues. Kept here is only the CDR3 DNA, which spans 42 bases and is read in frame from base 1. Library preparation employed the immunoSEQ multiplex PCR assay. For the multiplex PCR, a mixture combining 60 forward primers for TCR Vbeta segments and 13 reverse primers for TCR Jbeta segments was used. The CDR3 region of rearranged TCR beta genes was amplified from genomic DNA with a multiplex PCR assay. On the Illumina HiSeq System, the amplified TCR beta libraries were sequenced as 87-base-pair reads. The paper's data handling went like this. A later analysis tallied 75 million to 95 million unique TCR beta chains across the approximately 670 repertoires, and about 10 million of those chains were shared by two or more donors. A nearest-neighbor algorithm error-corrected the raw reads and collapsed the reads into unique sequences, merging closely related sequences to remove PCR and sequencing errors. To assign V, D and J gene segments, CDR3 sequences were aligned to IMGT reference sequences. For a sequence to be retained, a match of at least six nucleotides was required to both a V gene segment and a J gene segment. A rearrangement counted as productive if the CDR3 had no stop codons and remained in frame with V and J, and every other rearrangement counted as non-productive. Following IMGT convention, CDR3 was defined as the stretch from the second conserved V-encoded cysteine up to the conserved J-encoded phenylalanine. The earlier analysis of approximately 590 of the donors excluded any sequence lacking an unambiguous match to a single V gene segment. In an earlier analysis of 587 of the donors, V segments were called functional above 56.7% productive rearrangements and were called segregating when the between-donor standard deviation exceeded 5%. A statistical classification framework was built to diagnose cytomegalovirus status from the catalog of TCR beta chain sequences. In a later analysis, V and J genes were assigned by comparing TCR nucleotide sequences against IMGT/GENE-DB human TR gene sequences. A later analysis assigned CDR3 sequences and most-parsimonious VDJ recombination scenarios with the TCRdist pipeline. In a later analysis, every TCR beta chain was defined by the combination of its CDR3 amino acid sequence and its V-gene family, and reads without a unique V-gene family were dropped. To address suspected cross-contamination and a sequencing artifact, a later analysis removed roughly 640 highly shared, low-generation-probability nucleotide sequences. In a later analysis, a clonal expansion index for each public chain was calculated from normalized within-repertoire ranks of inferred template counts. In a later analysis, generation probabilities were computed using a VDJ recombination model fitted to out-of-frame rearrangements, and the results were checked against IGoR. Hypergeometric tests were used in a later analysis to score TCR-TCR, TCR-HLA and TCR-CMV co-occurrence, with a repertoire-size bias correction applied to the TCR pairs. False discovery rates were estimated in a later analysis by permuting HLA or CMV assignments 20 times. In a later analysis, co-occurring TCRs were grouped with DBSCAN, and TCRdist sequence similarity was added when clustering was performed within HLA-allele-positive subsets. Repertoires with fewer than 30,000 or more than 120,000 public chains, plus five repertoires with anomalous nucleotide sharing, were excluded from co-occurrence clustering. TCRdb took this table from immuneACCESS and kept in-frame rearrangements with V and J called. Such tables lack part of the clones; where checked against another copy, unresolved V genes explain under half of the gap, and the rest is unexplained. D and trimming were read from the DNA, whereas the V and J calls and clone size are those reported in that table. For this sample there are hundreds of thousands of clones; around 89% appear just once. Roughly 1% of the sample is in the top ten clones.

This clone has only one observation. The specificity of this receptor is unknown. Within one base of it there is no much larger clone, and no base qualities were kept. The cohort comprised some 680 healthy bone marrow donors. All cohort members were sampled while nominally healthy, although unrecorded immune exposures were likely present. The donor was CMV seronegative and was included in the group of 352 seronegative cohort members. Every donor gave a peripheral blood sample, and the peripheral blood mononuclear cells from that sample were used for TCR beta sequencing. The Qiagen DNeasy Blood Extraction Kit was used to extract genomic DNA from the blood cell samples.

The chain employs TRBV19 and TRBJ2-5, with a weak D call of TRBD1 (6 bases match). Sequenced input: PBMCs. This sequence originates from a woman aged 18-29 years in good health and CMV-seronegative. The CDR3 has the sequence CASSRQANQETQYF. The nucleotide sequence is given as TGTGCCAGTAGTCGACAGGCTAATCAAGAGACCCAGTACTTC.